The 17 T cell receptor beta chains below all came from one sample that was sequenced in a study of OX40 agonist ivuxolimab in advanced cancers. Clones were read by immunoSEQ multiplex PCR, and TCRdb kept only the in-frame ones, dropping some. The sample holds some 73,000 clones; about nine tenths are singletons and the top ten take roughly 0.56%. Sequencing used CD4+ or CD8+ T cells sorted from blood, obtained in a trial of the OX40 agonist ivuxolimab. These receptors all come from an adult with an advanced solid tumor such as melanoma, head and neck, liver or kidney cancer.

The chain carries TRBV27 and TRBJ2-5, with D perhaps TRBD1 or TRBD2 (5 bases each). V lost 5 bases, J lost 3 bases, and 13 bases lay in between. This CDR3 has 14 amino acids. The germline gives CDR1 MNHEY, CDR2 SMNVEV (reference sequence). The CDR3 coding sequence is TGTGCCAGCAGTCCCCGGGACGGTAAAGAGACCCAGTACTTC. This codes for CASSPRDGKETQYF.

CDR3 sequence (DNA): TGTGCCAGCAGCCCAAACAGGGGCCTATCCGGCTACACCTTC. This gives the protein CASSPNRGLSGYTF. The chain uses TRBV16 and TRBJ1-2; 7 bases line up with TRBD1. The CDR3 consists of 14 residues. In germline, CDR1 is KGHSY, CDR2 FQNENV. The V segment lost 4 bases and the J segment 8 bases; nucleotides outside the gene matches: 10.

This chain's CDR3 is CASSLESGVYEQYF. CDR3 bases: TGTGCCAGCAGCTTAGAAAGTGGCGTATACGAGCAGTACTTC. The chain has TRBV11-2 and TRBJ2-7, with D unresolved. The CDR3 extends over 14 amino acids. Germline CDR1 reads SGHAT; CDR2 reads FQNNGV. With 0 bases removed from V and 4 bases from J, the gap between germline ends came to 10 bases.

This clone was recorded only once. This sequence joins TRBV7-8 and TRBJ2-1, with D perhaps TRBD2 (5 bases). The CDR3 is made up of 11 amino acids. CDR1 is SGHVS and CDR2 is FQNEAQ in the germline V gene. V shed 8 bases and J shed 8 bases, with 10 bases lying between them. Here the CDR3 DNA reads TGTGCCAGCCTGTGGGAGTATGAGCAGTTCTTC. Encoded protein: CASLWEYEQFF.

V and J are TRBV7-3 and TRBJ1-1; 8 bases agree with TRBD1. The CDR3 has 14 amino acids. The germline V gene encodes CDR1 SGHTA and CDR2 FQGTGA. V dropped 4 bases and J dropped 2; count of bases not matched to a gene: 3. The CDR3 nucleotides read TGTGCCAGCAGCTGGGGACAGGCTAACACTGAAGCTTTCTTT. Protein: CASSWGQANTEAFF.

This chain connects TRBV30 to TRBJ2-6, with 7 bases that match TRBD1. The CDR3 loop spans 16 amino acids. V trimming: 2 bases; J trimming: 0 bases; junction bases outside the gene matches: 4. Germline CDR1 GTSNPN, CDR2 SVGIG (reference sequence). The CDR3: CAWSRDSSSGANVLTF. The CDR3 region has the DNA TGTGCCTGGAGTCGGGACAGCTCCTCTGGGGCCAACGTCCTGACTTTC.

The chain employs TRBV30 and TRBJ2-7; 10 bases are a match to TRBD2. The CDR3 length is 12 residues. The germline V gene encodes CDR1 GTSNPN and CDR2 SVGIG (reference sequence). The junction had 2 bases not matched to a gene; V was cut back by 0 bases and J by 9 bases. Here the CDR3 DNA reads TGTGCCTGGAGTGTGGCTAGCGGGAGGCAGTACTTC. It translates to CAWSVASGRQYF.

The chain is built from TRBV19 and TRBJ1-2; TRBD1 is a possible D gene (6 bases). Trimming shortened V by 4 bases and J by 6 bases, and 12 bases separated the two germline ends. CDR3 length equals 13 residues. In germline, CDR1 is LNHDA, CDR2 SQIVND (reference sequence). The CDR3 region is CASSRTAFDGYTF. DNA of the CDR3: TGTGCCAGTAGTAGGACAGCGTTTGATGGCTACACCTTC. The full variable domain, in which reference TRBV19 and TRBJ1-2 provide the parts outside the CDR3, is DGGITQSPKYLFRKEGQNVTLSCEQNLNHDAMYWYRQDPGQGLRLIYYSQIVNDFQKGDIAEGYSVSREKKESFPLTVTSAQKNPTAFYLCASSRTAFDGYTFGSGTRLTVV.

This chain uses TRBV2 with TRBJ2-1, with D perhaps TRBD1 (6 bases). Germline V gene lookup returns CDR1 SNHLY and CDR2 FYNNEI. The CDR3 consists of 14 residues. Trimming cost V 5 bases and J 5 bases, with 13 bases left between them. CDR3 DNA: TGTGCCAGCAGTTACAGGGCCCTGAACAATGAGCAGTTCTTC. It codes for CASSYRALNNEQFF.

The CDR3 DNA reads as TGTGCCAGCAGCTTAATCCAGAGCACAGATACGCAGTATTTT. This translates into CASSLIQSTDTQYF. The chain has TRBV7-9 and TRBJ2-3; D is unresolved. Trimming shortened V by 2 bases and J by 0 bases, and 6 bases separated the two germline ends. The CDR3 totals 14 residues. The V gene's germline CDR1 is SEHNR and CDR2 FQNEAQ (reference sequence). Full variable domain (missing parts from reference TRBV7-9 and TRBJ2-3): DTGVSQNPRHKITKRGQNVTFRCDPISEHNRLYWYRQTLGQGPEFLTYFQNEAQLEKSRLLSDRFSAERPKGSFSTLEIQRTEQGDSAMYLCASSLIQSTDTQYFGPGTRLTVL.

This chain uses TRBV6-5 with TRBJ1-6, with a possible D match to TRBD1 (5 bases). Trimming took 6 bases from V and 10 from J, leaving 13 bases between them. Germline CDR1 reads MNHEY; CDR2 reads SVGAGI. This CDR3 comprises 13 residues. CDR3 sequence (DNA): TGTGCCAGCAGAGCGACAGACTTATCACCCCTCCACTTT. It is translated as CASRATDLSPLHF.

The chain links TRBV6-5 to TRBJ2-7; 8 bases line up with TRBD1. Per germline, CDR1 MNHEY and CDR2 SVGAGI. Trimming at V came to 6 bases and at J to 7 bases, leaving 2 bases not matched to a gene. The CDR3 length is 11 residues. The CDR3 is CASSWDREQYF. For the CDR3, the DNA is TGTGCCAGCAGCTGGGACAGGGAGCAGTACTTC.

The chain employs TRBV18 and TRBJ1-5, with D unresolved. Germline lookup yields CDR1 KGHSH and CDR2 LQKENI. V lost 6 bases, J lost 2 bases, and 8 bases lay in between. There are 13 residues in the CDR3. DNA for the CDR3: TGTGCCAGCTCCGAACGAGGCAATCAGCCCCAGCATTTT. Its translation: CASSERGNQPQHF. Complete variable domain (other parts from reference TRBV18 and TRBJ1-5): NAGVMQNPRHLVRRRGQEARLRCSPMKGHSHVYWYRQLPEEGLKFMVYLQKENIIDESGMPKERFSAEFPKEGPSILRIQQVVRGDSAAYFCASSERGNQPQHFGDGTRLSIL.

This clone was recorded a few times. The V call is TRBV15, the J call TRBJ2-1; 9 bases map to TRBD2. Germline V gene sequence: CDR1 LNHNV, CDR2 YYDKDF (reference sequence). J gave up 6 bases and V 1 base, and 4 bases lay outside the gene matches. CDR3 length: 15 amino acids. CDR3 residues: CATSRGLAAVNEQFF. For the CDR3, the DNA is TGTGCCACCAGCAGAGGACTAGCGGCCGTCAATGAGCAGTTCTTC.

The chain couples TRBV7-2 to TRBJ2-1; no reliable D call. Trimming removed 4 bases at V and 8 bases at J, with 24 bases between. This CDR3 has 17 amino acids. The germline V gene encodes CDR1 SGHTA and CDR2 FQGNSA. The CDR3 nucleotides are TGTGCCAGCAGCTCGCCCTTAAGGAAGTCGTTCCGGGATGAGCAGTTCTTC. It translates to CASSSPLRKSFRDEQFF.

V is TRBV7-8 and J is TRBJ2-7; perhaps TRBD2 as D (5 bases). Germline V lookup: CDR1 SGHVS, CDR2 FQNEAQ. Between the trimmed V and J ends, which lost 1 base and 5 bases, there was a span of 15 bases. The CDR3 length is 15 residues. The CDR3 nucleotides are TGTGCCAGCAGCTTAGTCTTAGTACAGCGGAACGAGCAGTACTTC. Translated: CASSLVLVQRNEQYF.

The chain recombines TRBV7-3 with TRBJ2-7; TRBD2 agrees at 9 bases. The J segment lost 5 bases and the V segment lost 3 bases, leaving 8 bases of the junction unmatched. CDR3 length: 15 residues. Germline assignment: CDR1 SGHTA and CDR2 FQGTGA. The CDR3 loop reads CASSFGLAGPDEQYF. The CDR3 nucleotides are TGTGCCAGCAGCTTTGGGCTAGCGGGACCGGACGAGCAGTACTTC.